The rows below give T cell receptor beta chains drawn from one sample of a study of shared clonotypes between healthy human individuals. Clones were sequenced by immunoSEQ multiplex PCR, and TCRdb holds only the in-frame ones, with some missing. Altogether approximately 500,000 clones are present, roughly 80% being singletons, with the ten largest covering approximately 12%. The specimen sequenced was PBMCs. The source is a woman between 40 and 55 years old in good health. Some clones in this sample may be carry-over from other donors' samples. CDR3s include the opening cysteine and the closing phenylalanine or tryptophan. The order of the fields is clone size, V gene, CDR3 length, D gene, J gene, CDR3 protein, CDR3 DNA. D genes are given only for firm matches. Some rows have no size entry. The others give once, few or many, or a class for an expanded clone.

abundance: .
v_gene: TRBV7-3
len: 16
d_gene: TRBD1
j_gene: TRBJ1-1
CDR3aa: CASSETGTGTGRVAFF
CDR3nt: TGTGCCAGCAGCGAAACCGGGACAGGGACGGGTAGAGTGGCTTTCTTT

abundance: .
v_gene: TRBV6-5
len: 14
d_gene: .
j_gene: TRBJ1-1
CDR3aa: CASRPQVAKTEAFF
CDR3nt: TGTGCCAGCAGGCCCCAGGTGGCGAAAACTGAAGCTTTCTTT

abundance: .
v_gene: TRBV5-1
len: 14
d_gene: .
j_gene: TRBJ2-7
CDR3aa: CASTPAGARYEQYF
CDR3nt: TGCGCCAGCACCCCCGCCGGGGCAAGATACGAGCAGTACTTC

abundance: .
v_gene: TRBV5-6
len: 17
d_gene: TRBD1
j_gene: TRBJ2-2
CDR3aa: CASSFDRTGGITGELFF
CDR3nt: TGTGCCAGCAGCTTCGACCGGACAGGGGGAATCACCGGGGAGCTGTTTTTT

abundance: .
v_gene: TRBV11-2
len: 12
d_gene: .
j_gene: TRBJ2-7
CDR3aa: CASSQRGYEQYF
CDR3nt: TGTGCCAGCAGTCAACGGGGCTACGAGCAGTACTTC

abundance: few
v_gene: TRBV29-1
len: 14
d_gene: .
j_gene: TRBJ1-5
CDR3aa: CSVDPRWSDQPQHF
CDR3nt: TGCAGCGTTGATCCCCGGTGGTCTGATCAGCCCCAGCATTTT

abundance: .
v_gene: TRBV6-5
len: 12
d_gene: TRBD1
j_gene: TRBJ2-7
CDR3aa: CASSTGQGGQYF
CDR3nt: TGTGCCAGCAGTACCGGACAGGGGGGACAGTACTTC

abundance: .
v_gene: TRBV5-1
len: 16
d_gene: .
j_gene: TRBJ1-3
CDR3aa: CASSWGGASSGNTIYF
CDR3nt: TGCGCCAGCAGCTGGGGGGGCGCTAGCTCTGGAAACACCATATATTTT

abundance: many
v_gene: TRBV28
len: 15
d_gene: TRBD1
j_gene: TRBJ2-5
CDR3aa: CASSLYTTGQETQYF
CDR3nt: TGTGCCAGCAGTTTATATACGACAGGGCAAGAGACCCAGTACTTC

abundance: once
v_gene: TRBV5-4
len: 16
d_gene: .
j_gene: TRBJ2-1
CDR3aa: CASSLGQSSSYNEQFF
CDR3nt: TGTGCCAGCAGCTTGGGGCAGTCGAGCTCCTACAATGAGCAGTTCTTC

abundance: .
v_gene: TRBV4-3
len: 15
d_gene: .
j_gene: TRBJ2-4
CDR3aa: CASSQEVTAKNIQYF
CDR3nt: TGCGCCAGCAGCCAAGAAGTTACGGCCAAAAACATTCAGTACTTC

abundance: few
v_gene: TRBV27
len: 16
d_gene: TRBD2
j_gene: TRBJ2-5
CDR3aa: CASSKSRLAVQETQYF
CDR3nt: TGTGCCAGCAGTAAAAGTCGGCTAGCGGTTCAAGAGACCCAGTACTTC

abundance: .
v_gene: TRBV29-1
len: 12
d_gene: .
j_gene: TRBJ2-7
CDR3aa: CSVADSSYEQYF
CDR3nt: TGCAGCGTTGCGGATAGCTCCTACGAGCAGTACTTC

abundance: .
v_gene: TRBV15
len: 14
d_gene: TRBD1
j_gene: TRBJ1-2
CDR3aa: CATSPDRGNYGYTF
CDR3nt: TGTGCCACCAGCCCCGACAGGGGCAACTATGGCTACACCTTC

abundance: .
v_gene: TRBV29-1
len: 16
d_gene: TRBD2
j_gene: TRBJ2-1
CDR3aa: CSVEDRGGSGYNEQFF
CDR3nt: TGCAGCGTTGAAGATCGTGGCGGGAGTGGGTACAATGAGCAGTTCTTC

abundance: .
v_gene: TRBV28
len: 14
d_gene: TRBD2
j_gene: TRBJ2-1
CDR3aa: CASRGLVAGNEQFF
CDR3nt: TGTGCCAGCAGGGGACTAGTTGCCGGCAATGAGCAGTTCTTC

abundance: .
v_gene: TRBV9
len: 12
d_gene: .
j_gene: TRBJ2-2
CDR3aa: CASSENTGELFF
CDR3nt: TGTGCCAGCAGCGAGAACACCGGGGAGCTGTTTTTT

abundance: .
v_gene: TRBV11-2
len: 14
d_gene: .
j_gene: TRBJ1-1
CDR3aa: CASSFARGSTEAFF
CDR3nt: TGTGCCAGCAGCTTTGCAAGGGGTTCCACTGAAGCTTTCTTT

abundance: .
v_gene: TRBV4-3
len: 14
d_gene: TRBD1
j_gene: TRBJ1-2
CDR3aa: CASSQGQGPYGYTF
CDR3nt: TGCGCCAGCAGCCAAGGACAGGGCCCCTATGGCTACACCTTC

abundance: once
v_gene: TRBV7-9
len: 13
d_gene: .
j_gene: TRBJ2-7
CDR3aa: CASGPRRPEGGYF
CDR3nt: TGTGCCAGCGGGCCCCGCAGACCTGAGGGAGGGTACTTC

abundance: .
v_gene: TRBV30
len: 14
d_gene: TRBD1
j_gene: TRBJ2-2
CDR3aa: CAWRNTGGTGELFF
CDR3nt: TGTGCCTGGAGGAACACAGGGGGCACCGGGGAGCTGTTTTTT

abundance: .
v_gene: TRBV7-2
len: 14
d_gene: TRBD1
j_gene: TRBJ2-1
CDR3aa: CASSTRTGGFEQFF
CDR3nt: TGTGCCAGCAGCACCCGGACAGGGGGCTTTGAGCAGTTCTTC

abundance: .
v_gene: TRBV7-2
len: 15
d_gene: TRBD2
j_gene: TRBJ2-5
CDR3aa: CASSQSSGAWETQYF
CDR3nt: TGTGCCAGCAGCCAGTCTAGCGGGGCCTGGGAGACCCAGTACTTC

abundance: once
v_gene: TRBV6-1
len: 14
d_gene: TRBD1
j_gene: TRBJ1-2
CDR3aa: CASSEVVTGDGYTF
CDR3nt: TGTGCCAGCAGTGAAGTAGTTACAGGGGACGGCTACACCTTC

abundance: many
v_gene: TRBV9
len: 15
d_gene: .
j_gene: TRBJ2-7
CDR3aa: CASSVGGLQGGEQYF
CDR3nt: TGTGCCAGCAGCGTCGGGGGGCTGCAGGGCGGCGAGCAGTACTTC

abundance: .
v_gene: TRBV2
len: 16
d_gene: .
j_gene: TRBJ1-5
CDR3aa: CASRPQGGSSNQPQHF
CDR3nt: TGTGCCAGCAGACCACAGGGTGGTTCTAGCAATCAGCCCCAGCATTTT

abundance: .
v_gene: TRBV11-2
len: 12
d_gene: .
j_gene: TRBJ2-7
CDR3aa: CASSVTSYEQYF
CDR3nt: TGTGCCAGCAGCGTCACCTCCTACGAGCAGTACTTC

abundance: .
v_gene: TRBV5-1
len: 14
d_gene: TRBD1
j_gene: TRBJ1-2
CDR3aa: CASSPGQGLAGYTF
CDR3nt: TGCGCCAGCAGCCCTGGACAGGGTCTAGCTGGCTACACCTTC

abundance: .
v_gene: TRBV4-3
len: 15
d_gene: .
j_gene: TRBJ2-1
CDR3aa: CASSQGTISYNEQFF
CDR3nt: TGCGCCAGCAGCCAAGGCACTATCTCCTACAATGAGCAGTTCTTC